Listed here are 16 T cell receptor beta chains from one sample, sequenced in a study of Graves' ophthalmopathy and Graves' hyperthyroidism. Amplified material comprised TCR beta CDR3 regions derived from RNA transcripts. The first-round RT-PCR employed HTBI primers together with the Qiagen OneStep RT-PCR kit. A multiplex PCR was then performed as the second round. TCRdb reprocessed the multiplex PCR reads with MiXCR, giving one entry per CDR3 protein. The sample consists of a few hundred thousand distinct CDR3 sequences, 15% of them appearing once. Specimen: peripheral blood. The receptors were gathered from a woman under 30 with stable Graves' hyperthyroidism.

This chain joins TRBV6-4 and TRBJ1-5; no clear D gene. The CDR3 loop spans 13 amino acids. V was pared by 4 bases and J by 4 bases, with 8 bases between. The germline V gene encodes CDR1 MRHNA and CDR2 SNTAGT. The CDR3 loop reads CASSVTANQPQHF. CDR3 DNA: TGTGCCAGCAGTGTTACGGCAAATCAGCCCCAGCATTTT.

A few counts support this clonotype. The rearrangement uses TRBV20-1 and TRBJ2-7; D is possibly TRBD2 (5 bases). CDR3 length: 14 residues. Germline CDR1 is DFQATT and CDR2 is SNEGSKA (reference sequence). V dropped 4 bases and J dropped 3 bases, with 16 bases sitting between them. CDR3 amino acids: CSAIGRRSRYEQYF. The CDR3 nucleotides read TGCAGTGCTATAGGGCGGAGGAGCCGCTACGAGCAGTACTTC.

This clonotype was picked up many times. The V and J genes are TRBV24-1 and TRBJ1-3; no clear D gene. CDR1 and CDR2 (germline): KGHDR, SFDVKD. This CDR3 is 15 amino acids long. Between the trimmed V and J ends, which lost 4 bases and 0 bases, there was a span of 9 bases. DNA for the CDR3: TGTGCCACCAGTGAAGGGAACCCCTCTGGAAACACCATATATTTT. It encodes CATSEGNPSGNTIYF.

The chain employs TRBV19 and TRBJ1-1; maybe TRBD1 (5 bases). There are 16 residues in the CDR3. The V and J ends lost 6 bases and 1 base respectively, with 18 bases between them. Germline CDR1 LNHDA, CDR2 SQIVND (reference sequence). CDR3 in amino acids: CASRDPPRDGNTEAFF. The DNA for the CDR3 is TGTGCCAGTAGGGACCCTCCCAGGGACGGGAACACTGAAGCTTTCTTT.

This clonotype was detected many times. This chain uses TRBV12-3 or TRBV12-4 with TRBJ1-1; D is unclear. Trimming shortened V by 3 bases and J by 0 bases, and 11 bases separated the two germline ends. The CDR3 sequence is 15 residues long. CDR3 nucleotides: TGTGCCAGCAGTTTGAGGCCAGCCCTGAACACTGAAGCTTTCTTT. This sequence encodes CASSLRPALNTEAFF.

This clonotype was observed at least ten times. The V call is TRBV2, the J call TRBJ2-7; maybe TRBD1 (7 bases). CDR1 is SNHLY and CDR2 is FYNNEI in the germline V gene. V dropped 8 bases and J dropped 3 bases, with 11 bases sitting between them. The CDR3 totals 12 residues. The CDR3 sequence is CASQGGGYEQYF. For the CDR3, the DNA is TGTGCCAGCCAGGGGGGCGGCTACGAGCAGTACTTC.

This clonotype was seen many times. The CDR3 sequence is CASSYRDRKAAEAFF. CDR3 bases: TGCGCCAGCAGCTACCGGGACAGGAAAGCCGCTGAAGCTTTCTTT. The chain recombines TRBV5-1 with TRBJ1-1; 8 nucleotides align to TRBD1. Germline V gives CDR1 SGHRS, CDR2 YFSETQ. The trim removed 3 bases at V and 6 bases at J, leaving 10 bases unmatched. The CDR3 has 15 amino acids.

A few counts support this clonotype. V usage is TRBV6-2 or TRBV6-3 and J usage is TRBJ1-5, with TRBD1 as a possible D gene (5 bases). CDR3 size: 19 residues. Trimming removed 6 bases at V and 2 bases at J, with 26 bases between. CDR1 and CDR2 from the germline V gene are MNHEY and SVGEGT. The CDR3 DNA reads as TGTGCCAGCAGCTCTACCCGGGGGGTTGATAGGTCGGGCAATCAGCCCCAGCATTTT. Translating gives CASSSTRGVDRSGNQPQHF.

The chain employs TRBV20-1 and TRBJ2-7; the D gene is possibly TRBD2 (6 bases). This CDR3 contains 12 residues. V lost 6 bases to trimming and J lost 4 bases, with 13 bases between them. Germline V gene sequence: CDR1 DFQATT, CDR2 SNEGSKA (reference sequence). The CDR3 nucleotides read TGCAGTGCCCCGGAGGGTAGTTACGAGCAGTACTTC. As protein: CSAPEGSYEQYF.

This chain links TRBV7-6 with TRBJ2-7; D is possibly TRBD2 (7 bases). This CDR3 has 19 amino acids. V dropped 0 bases and J dropped 0 bases, with 21 bases sitting between them. Germline V lookup: CDR1 SGHVS, CDR2 FNYEAQ. CDR3 coding DNA: TGTGCCAGCAGCTTAGCGGGGGGCGGGGGAGTCTCAAACTCCTACGAGCAGTACTTC. It translates to CASSLAGGGGVSNSYEQYF.

The chain combines TRBV6-1 with TRBJ1-1; unclear D gene. Germline V gives CDR1 MNHNS, CDR2 SASEGT. This CDR3 has 14 amino acids. Between the trimmed V and J ends, which lost 4 bases and 3 bases, there was a span of 12 bases. In DNA form, the CDR3 reads TGTGCCAGCAGTGTTAGCCGGTGGGACACTGAAGCTTTCTTT. The encoded protein is CASSVSRWDTEAFF.

J is TRBJ1-2 and V is TRBV14, with D maybe TRBD1 (5 bases). Germline V CDR1 and CDR2: SGHDN, FVKESK. V lost 1 base and J lost 7, with 13 bases in between. The CDR3 contains 14 residues. CDR3 residues: CASSQAGGEGGYTF. DNA for the CDR3: TGTGCCAGCAGCCAAGCCGGGGGAGAGGGTGGCTACACCTTC.

This clonotype was recorded a few times. Since no conserved phenylalanine or tryptophan closes the CDR3, a read error is the likely cause. This chain links TRBV12-3 or TRBV12-4 with TRBJ1-1; D unclear. Trimming took 3 bases from V and 4 from J, leaving 9 bases between them. This CDR3 spans 13 amino acids. The CDR3 loop reads CASSFRQSTEAFL. The CDR3 DNA is TGTGCCAGCAGTTTTCGGCAATCCACTGAAGCTTTCCTT.

This rearrangement joins TRBV6-1 to TRBJ2-5, with a possible D match to TRBD1 (6 bases). There are 13 residues in the CDR3. Germline CDR1 is MNHNS and CDR2 is SASEGT. Trimming shortened V by 6 bases and J by 5 bases, and 13 bases separated the two germline ends. The CDR3 DNA follows: TGTGCCAGCAGAGACACAGGGTACGAGACCCAGTACTTC. It codes for CASRDTGYETQYF.

In its sample, this clonotype was seen many times. The chain combines TRBV6-2 or TRBV6-3 with TRBJ1-5; no reliable D call. Germline-derived CDR1 and CDR2 are MNHEY and SVGEGT. The ends were cut back, 2 bases at V and 3 bases at J, with 14 bases in the middle. The CDR3 has 16 amino acids. CDR3: CASSYGLRAINQPQHF. The CDR3 region has the DNA TGTGCCAGCAGTTACGGTTTAAGGGCGATCAATCAGCCCCAGCATTTT.

In its sample, this clonotype was seen many times. An end of the junction differs from the germline gene, which may be a read error. This chain uses TRBV6-5 with TRBJ1-1; D gene unclear. Germline CDR1 and CDR2: MNHEY and SVGAGI. The CDR3 is 12 amino acids. The DNA for the CDR3 is TGTGCCTGCAGTTCGGGCACCTCTGAAGCTTTCTTT. As protein: CACSSGTSEAFF.